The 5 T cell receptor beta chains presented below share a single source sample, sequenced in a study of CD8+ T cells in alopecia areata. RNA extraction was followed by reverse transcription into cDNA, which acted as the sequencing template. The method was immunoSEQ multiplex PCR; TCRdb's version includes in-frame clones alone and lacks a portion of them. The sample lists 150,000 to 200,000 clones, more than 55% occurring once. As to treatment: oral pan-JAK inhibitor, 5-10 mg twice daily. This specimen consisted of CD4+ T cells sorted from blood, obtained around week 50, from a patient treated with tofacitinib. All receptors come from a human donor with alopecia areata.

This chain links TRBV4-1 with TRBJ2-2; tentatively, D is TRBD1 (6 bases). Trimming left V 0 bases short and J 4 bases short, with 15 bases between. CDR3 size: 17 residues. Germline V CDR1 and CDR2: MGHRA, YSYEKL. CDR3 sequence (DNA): TGCGCCAGCAGCCAAGATAATCACAGGGCGGGCACCGGGGAGCTGTTTTTT. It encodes CASSQDNHRAGTGELFF.

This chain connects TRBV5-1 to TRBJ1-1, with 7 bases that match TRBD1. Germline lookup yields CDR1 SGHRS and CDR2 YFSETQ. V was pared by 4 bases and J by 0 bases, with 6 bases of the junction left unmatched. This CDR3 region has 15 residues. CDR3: CASSPRQGMNTEAFF. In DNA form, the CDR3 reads TGCGCCAGCAGCCCGAGACAGGGCATGAACACTGAAGCTTTCTTT.

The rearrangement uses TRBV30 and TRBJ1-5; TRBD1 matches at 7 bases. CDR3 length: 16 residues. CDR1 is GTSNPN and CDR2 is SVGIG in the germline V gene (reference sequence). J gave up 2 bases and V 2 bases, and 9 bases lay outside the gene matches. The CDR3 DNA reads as TGTGCCTGGAGTTTCGCTGACAGGGTAGGCAATCAGCCCCAGCATTTT. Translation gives CAWSFADRVGNQPQHF.

CDR3 amino acids: CASSQDTGGPLHF. The DNA for the CDR3 is TGCGCCAGCAGCCAAGACACCGGCGGGCCCCTCCACTTT. The rearrangement uses TRBV5-1 and TRBJ1-6; D ambiguous. This CDR3 comprises 13 residues. Between the trimmed V and J ends, which lost 4 bases and 13 bases, there was a span of 15 bases. Germline lookup yields CDR1 SGHRS and CDR2 YFSETQ.

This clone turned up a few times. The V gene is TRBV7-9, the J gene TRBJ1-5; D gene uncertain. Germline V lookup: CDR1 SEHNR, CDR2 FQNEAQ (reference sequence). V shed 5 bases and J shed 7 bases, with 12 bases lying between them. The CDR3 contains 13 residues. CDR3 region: CASSPQEDQPQHF. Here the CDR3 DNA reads TGTGCCAGCAGCCCTCAGGAGGACCAGCCCCAGCATTTT.